This TCR beta chain derives from a study of blood T cell repertoires in COVID-19. Profiled with immunoSEQ multiplex PCR; TCRdb holds only in-frame clones, not every one. The top ten clones hold nearly 2% of a sample with 470,000 or so clones, 70% to 90% of them seen once. Cohorts were assigned according to the clinical history that participants reported. This clone showed up just a few times. Germline V CDR1 and CDR2: MNHEY, SVGAGI. The CDR3 has 12 amino acids. Trimming took 6 bases from V and 5 from J, leaving 10 bases between them. The source is a woman under 30 with acute COVID-19. The gene calls are TRBV6-5 and TRBJ1-1; D is unresolved. The sequenced sample consisted of PBMCs or T cells enriched from blood (not recorded which). CDR3 nucleotides: TGTGCCAGCAGAGCACCGACTACTGAAGCTTTCTTT. Amino acids: CASRAPTTEAFF.